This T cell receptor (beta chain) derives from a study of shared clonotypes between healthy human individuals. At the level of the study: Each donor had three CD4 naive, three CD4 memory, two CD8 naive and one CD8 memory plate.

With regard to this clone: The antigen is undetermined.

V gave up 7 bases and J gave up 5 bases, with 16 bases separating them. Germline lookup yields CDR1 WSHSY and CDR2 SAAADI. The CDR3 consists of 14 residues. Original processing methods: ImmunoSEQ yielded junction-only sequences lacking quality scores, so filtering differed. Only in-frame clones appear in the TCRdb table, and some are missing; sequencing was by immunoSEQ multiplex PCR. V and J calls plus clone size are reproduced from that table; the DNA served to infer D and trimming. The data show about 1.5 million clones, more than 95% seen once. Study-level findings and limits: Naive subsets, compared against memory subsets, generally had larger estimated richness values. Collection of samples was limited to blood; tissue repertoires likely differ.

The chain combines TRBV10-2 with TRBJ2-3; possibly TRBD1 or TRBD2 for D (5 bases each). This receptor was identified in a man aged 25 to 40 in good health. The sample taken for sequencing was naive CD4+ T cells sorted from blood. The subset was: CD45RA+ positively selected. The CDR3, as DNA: TGCGCCAGCACGGACACGGGATCAGGAGATACGCAGTATTTT. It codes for CASTDTGSGDTQYF.